What follows describes a single TCR beta chain. Antigen specificity is unknown. The record originates from a study of shared clonotypes between healthy human individuals. The wider study: Aged 18 to 49, the donors were two women and a few men. Findings and caveats of the study: Across a few donors, naive CD4 shared roughly 5%, naive CD8 approximately 3.5%, memory CD4 over 2%, memory CD8 0.4% to 0.5%.

V was pared by 6 bases and J by 6 bases, with 7 bases of the junction left unmatched. CDR3 length: 13 residues. CDR1 is SGHVS and CDR2 is FNYEAQ in the germline V gene. Data came from immunoSEQ multiplex PCR; TCRdb stores just in-frame clones and leaves some out. The table includes just over 2,000,000 clones, roughly 95% detected once. Terminally differentiated effector memory CD45RA+ cells were excluded from the naive CD8 cells, which were CD45RO-negative and positively selected for CCR7. Adults of Caucasian background living in Nashville, Tennessee made up all donors. The chain uses TRBV7-6 and TRBJ2-5; 7 positions match TRBD1. The clonotype was recovered from a man between 18 and 35 years old in good health. Sequencing was performed on naive CD8+ T cells sorted from blood. The DNA of the CDR3 is TGTGCCAGCAGTGACAGGGTTGGTCAGACCCAGTACTTC. It codes for CASSDRVGQTQYF.